A single T cell receptor (beta chain) is shown here with its context. What it recognizes is unknown. These data originate in a study of T cell responses to AZD1222 COVID-19 vaccine. Looking at the study overall: Pooled together were second doses at about 4 or about 12 weeks. Regarding the study as a whole: Seropositivity was recorded at baseline in only a handful of AZD1222 recipients. A reported finding is that nearly half of spike-specific TCRs target unmutated variant regions.

Profiling relied on immunoSEQ multiplex PCR, and the TCRdb table lists in-frame clones only, not all of them. The table lists about 110,000 clones, around 90% of them singletons. There are 14 residues in the CDR3. Trimming stripped 1 base from V and 4 bases from J, with 10 bases between. From germline, CDR1 is MNHEY and CDR2 SMNVEV (reference sequence). This chain links TRBV27 with TRBJ2-5; the D gene is possibly TRBD2 (6 bases). The receptor comes from an adult in good health. The sample was peripheral blood, taken on day 0 of AZD1222 vaccination. The CDR3 region is CASSLLAGRETQYF. In DNA, the CDR3 is TGTGCCAGCAGTTTATTGGCGGGACGAGAGACCCAGTACTTC.